This T cell receptor beta chain was sequenced for a study of T cell repertoires in cytomegalovirus infection. Study as a whole: Signatures in public TCR beta sequences pointed to both CMV infection and matching HLA type. Study results and limitations: Identification of carriers of CMV plus the relevant HLA was achieved through cumulative public TCR beta family frequency.

TCRdb re-called the reads with MiXCR, one entry per CDR3 protein. Altogether about 740,000 distinct CDR3 sequences are present, around a third being singletons, with the ten largest covering 18%. V lost 6 bases to trimming and J lost 6 bases, with 8 bases between them. Germline V gives CDR1 SGHAT, CDR2 FQNNGV. The CDR3 sequence is 11 residues long. As regards this clonotype: Its specificity is not known.

The chain recombines TRBV11-2 with TRBJ1-2, with a tentative D call TRBD1 (6 bases). The clonotype originates from a human donor in good health (CMV status not recorded). Some clones in this sample may be carry-over from other donors' samples. The specimen comprised cultured PBMCs, sampled from culture after CMV antigen stimulation. The chain's CDR3 is CASRRQDGYTF. For the CDR3, the DNA is TGTGCCAGCAGGCGACAGGATGGCTACACCTTC.